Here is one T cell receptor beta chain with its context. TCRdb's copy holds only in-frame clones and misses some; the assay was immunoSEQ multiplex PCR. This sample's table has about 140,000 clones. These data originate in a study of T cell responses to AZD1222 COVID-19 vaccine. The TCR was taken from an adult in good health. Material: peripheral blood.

CDR3 nucleotides: TGTGCCAGCAGCCTACCCCAGGGCTACGAGCAGTACTTC. It encodes CASSLPQGYEQYF. V gene TRBV5-6 combines with J gene TRBJ2-7, with a possible D match to TRBD1 (5 bases). This CDR3 contains 13 residues. Trimming took off 4 bases at V and 3 bases at J, with 11 bases between the two ends. Looked up from germline, CDR1 is SGHDT and CDR2 is YYEEEE.